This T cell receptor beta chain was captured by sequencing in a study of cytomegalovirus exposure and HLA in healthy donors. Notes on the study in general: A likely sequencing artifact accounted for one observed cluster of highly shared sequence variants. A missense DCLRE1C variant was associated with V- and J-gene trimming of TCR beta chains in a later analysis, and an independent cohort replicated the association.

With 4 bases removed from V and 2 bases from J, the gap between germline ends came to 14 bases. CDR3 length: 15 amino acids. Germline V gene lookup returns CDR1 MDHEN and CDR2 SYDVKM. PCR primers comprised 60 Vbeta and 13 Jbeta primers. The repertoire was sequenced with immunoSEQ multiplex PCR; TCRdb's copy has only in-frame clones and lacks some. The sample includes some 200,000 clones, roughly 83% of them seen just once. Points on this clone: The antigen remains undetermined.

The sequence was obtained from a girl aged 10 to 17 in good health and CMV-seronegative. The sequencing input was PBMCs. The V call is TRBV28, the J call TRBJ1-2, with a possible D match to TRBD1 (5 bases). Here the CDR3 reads CASSSGGVTNYGYTF. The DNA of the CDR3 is TGTGCCAGCAGTTCCGGGGGAGTAACAAACTATGGCTACACCTTC.